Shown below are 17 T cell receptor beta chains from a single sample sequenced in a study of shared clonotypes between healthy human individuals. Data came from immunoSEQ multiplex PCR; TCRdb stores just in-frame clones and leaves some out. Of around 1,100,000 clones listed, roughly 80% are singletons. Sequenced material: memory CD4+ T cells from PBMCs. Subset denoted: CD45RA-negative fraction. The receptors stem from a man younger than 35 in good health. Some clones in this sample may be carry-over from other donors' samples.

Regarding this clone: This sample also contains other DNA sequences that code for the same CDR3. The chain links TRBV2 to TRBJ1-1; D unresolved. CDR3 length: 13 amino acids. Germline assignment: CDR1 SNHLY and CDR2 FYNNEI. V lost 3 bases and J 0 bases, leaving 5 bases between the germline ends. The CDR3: CASSDGLNTEAFF. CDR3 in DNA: TGTGCCAGCAGTGACGGCCTGAACACTGAAGCTTTCTTT. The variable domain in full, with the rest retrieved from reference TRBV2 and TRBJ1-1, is EPEVTQTPSHQVTQMGQEVILRCVPISNHLYFYWYRQILGQKVEFLVSFYNNEISEKSEIFDDQFSVERPDGSNFTLKIRSTKLEDSAMYFCASSDGLNTEAFFGQGTRLTVV.

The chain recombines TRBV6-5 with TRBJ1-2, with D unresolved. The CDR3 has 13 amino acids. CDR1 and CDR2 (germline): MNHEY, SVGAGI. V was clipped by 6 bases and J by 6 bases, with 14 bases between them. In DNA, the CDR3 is TGTGCCAGCAGCTCAAGGGAGGTAAATGGCTACACCTTC. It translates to CASSSREVNGYTF.

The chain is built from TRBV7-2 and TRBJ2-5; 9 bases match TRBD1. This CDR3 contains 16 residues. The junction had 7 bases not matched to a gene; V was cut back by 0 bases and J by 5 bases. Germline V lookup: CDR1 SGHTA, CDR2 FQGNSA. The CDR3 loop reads CASSLAGTGSGETQYF. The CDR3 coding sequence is TGTGCCAGCAGCTTAGCCGGGACAGGGAGCGGCGAGACCCAGTACTTC.

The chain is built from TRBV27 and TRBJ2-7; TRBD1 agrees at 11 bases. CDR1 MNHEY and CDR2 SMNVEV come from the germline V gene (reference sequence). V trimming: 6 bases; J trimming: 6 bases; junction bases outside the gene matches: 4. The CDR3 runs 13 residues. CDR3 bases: TGTGCCAGCAGAGGACAGGGGGCTGGCGAGCAGTACTTC. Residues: CASRGQGAGEQYF.

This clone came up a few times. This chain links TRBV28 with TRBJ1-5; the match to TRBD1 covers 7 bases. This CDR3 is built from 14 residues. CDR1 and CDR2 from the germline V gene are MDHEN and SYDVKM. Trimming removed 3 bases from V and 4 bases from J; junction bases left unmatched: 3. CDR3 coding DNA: TGTGCCAGCAGTTTGACAGGGCGGAATCAGCCCCAGCATTTT. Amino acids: CASSLTGRNQPQHF.

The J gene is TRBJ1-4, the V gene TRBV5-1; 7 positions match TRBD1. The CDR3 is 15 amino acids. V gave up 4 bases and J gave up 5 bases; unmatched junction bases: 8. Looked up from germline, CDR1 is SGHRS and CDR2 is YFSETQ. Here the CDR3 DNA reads TGCGCCAGCAGCCCGCCGGGACAGCTGAATGAAAAACTGTTTTTT. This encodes CASSPPGQLNEKLFF.

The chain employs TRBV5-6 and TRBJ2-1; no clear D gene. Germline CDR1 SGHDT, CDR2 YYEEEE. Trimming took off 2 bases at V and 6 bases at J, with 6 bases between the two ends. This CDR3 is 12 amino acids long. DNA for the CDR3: TGTGCCAGCAGCTTTGAAGTCAATGAGCAGTTCTTC. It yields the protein CASSFEVNEQFF.

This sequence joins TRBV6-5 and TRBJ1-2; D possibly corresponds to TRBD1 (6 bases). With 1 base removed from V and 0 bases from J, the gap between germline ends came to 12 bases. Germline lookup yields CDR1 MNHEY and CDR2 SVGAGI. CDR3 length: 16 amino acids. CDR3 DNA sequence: TGTGCCAGCAGTTACTTGAGGCAGGGGACTAACTATGGCTACACCTTC. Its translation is CASSYLRQGTNYGYTF.

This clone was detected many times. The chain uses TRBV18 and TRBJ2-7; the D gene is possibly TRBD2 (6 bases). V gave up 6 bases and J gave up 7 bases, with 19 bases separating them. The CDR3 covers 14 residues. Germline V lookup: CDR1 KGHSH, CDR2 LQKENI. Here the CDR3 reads CASSYAHLGGEQYF. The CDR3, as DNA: TGTGCCAGCTCGTATGCTCACTTGGGAGGTGAGCAGTACTTC.

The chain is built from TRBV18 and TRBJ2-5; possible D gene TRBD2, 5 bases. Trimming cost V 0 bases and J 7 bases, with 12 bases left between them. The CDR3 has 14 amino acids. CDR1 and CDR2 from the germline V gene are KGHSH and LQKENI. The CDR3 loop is CASSPPSRDGTQYF. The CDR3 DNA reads TGTGCCAGCTCACCACCGTCCCGGGATGGGACCCAGTACTTC.

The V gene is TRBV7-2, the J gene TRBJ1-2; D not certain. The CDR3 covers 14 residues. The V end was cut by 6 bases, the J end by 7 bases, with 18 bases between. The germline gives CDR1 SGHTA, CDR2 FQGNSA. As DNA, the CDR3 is TGTGCCAGCAGTGCGACGGTCGGGTGGGGTGGCTACACCTTC. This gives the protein CASSATVGWGGYTF.

The CDR3 DNA reads TGTGCCAGCAGTCTACTAGGCGGGAGGGTCCCTTCTGAGCAGTACTTC. Its translation: CASSLLGGRVPSEQYF. The J gene is TRBJ2-7, the V gene TRBV7-2; 9 bases match TRBD2. V gave up 6 bases and J gave up 7 bases; unmatched junction bases: 16. Germline assignment: CDR1 SGHTA and CDR2 FQGNSA. The CDR3 consists of 16 residues.

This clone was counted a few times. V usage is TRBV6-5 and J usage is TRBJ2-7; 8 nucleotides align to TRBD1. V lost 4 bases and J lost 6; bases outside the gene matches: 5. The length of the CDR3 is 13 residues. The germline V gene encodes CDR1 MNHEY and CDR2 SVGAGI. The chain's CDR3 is CASSFGQGGEQYF. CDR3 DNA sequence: TGTGCCAGCAGTTTCGGACAGGGTGGCGAGCAGTACTTC.

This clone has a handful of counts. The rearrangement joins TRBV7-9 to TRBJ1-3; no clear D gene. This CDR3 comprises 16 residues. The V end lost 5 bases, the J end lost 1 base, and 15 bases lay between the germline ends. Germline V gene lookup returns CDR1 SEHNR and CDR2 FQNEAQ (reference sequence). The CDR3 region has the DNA TGTGCCAGCAGCCCCCAATCCCTCCTTTCTGGAAACACCATATATTTT. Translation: CASSPQSLLSGNTIYF.

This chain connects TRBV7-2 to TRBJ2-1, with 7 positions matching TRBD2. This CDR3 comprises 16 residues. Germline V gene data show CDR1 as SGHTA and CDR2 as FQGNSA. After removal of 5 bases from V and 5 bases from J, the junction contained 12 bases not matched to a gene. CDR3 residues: CASSPGPGRQDNEQFF. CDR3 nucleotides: TGTGCCAGCAGCCCGGGGCCCGGGAGGCAAGACAATGAGCAGTTCTTC.

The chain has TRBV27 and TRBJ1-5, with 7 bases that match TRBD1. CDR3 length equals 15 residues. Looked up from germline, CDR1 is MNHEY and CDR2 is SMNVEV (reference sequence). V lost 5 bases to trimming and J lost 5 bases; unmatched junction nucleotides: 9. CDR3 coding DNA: TGTGCCAGCAGTCGGGGCGACAGGGCTGATCAGCCCCAGCATTTT. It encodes CASSRGDRADQPQHF.

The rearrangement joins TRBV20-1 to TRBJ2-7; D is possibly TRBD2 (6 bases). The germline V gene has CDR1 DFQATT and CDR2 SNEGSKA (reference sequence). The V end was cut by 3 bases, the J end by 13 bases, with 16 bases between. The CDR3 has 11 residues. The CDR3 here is CSASKPGLPYF. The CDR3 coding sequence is TGCAGTGCTAGTAAACCGGGACTTCCTTACTTC.